This passage covers 7 T cell receptor beta chains from one sample sequenced in a study of early T cells in non-severe SARS-CoV-2 infection. MiXCR, applied by TCRdb to the 5' RACE reads, yields one record per CDR3 protein. The sample holds 20,000 to 25,000 distinct CDR3 sequences, 4.5% seen once. Sequencing was carried out using whole blood. The receptors were gathered from an adult who was a healthcare worker with PCR-confirmed SARS-CoV-2 infection or an uninfected control (not recorded which).

This clonotype came up many times. V gene TRBV12-3 or TRBV12-4 combines with J gene TRBJ2-3; the match to TRBD2 covers 8 bases. This CDR3 comprises 16 residues. Trimming removed 2 bases from V and 3 bases from J; junction bases left unmatched: 7. In DNA, the CDR3 is TGTGCCAGCAGTTTATTGTCGGGGGGGCGAACAGATACGCAGTATTTT. It codes for CASSLLSGGRTDTQYF.

The gene calls are TRBV29-1 and TRBJ2-1, with no clear D. The V and J ends lost 3 bases and 9 bases respectively, with 9 bases between them. Germline CDR1 reads SQVTM; CDR2 reads ANQGSEA. The length of the CDR3 is 11 residues. The CDR3 region is CSVEWQIEQFF. CDR3 in DNA: TGCAGCGTTGAGTGGCAGATTGAGCAGTTCTTC.

This clonotype was found many times. The chain has TRBV7-8 and TRBJ2-3; either TRBD1 or TRBD2 may supply D (5 bases each). The CDR3 spans 16 residues. V shed 8 bases and J shed 4 bases, with 22 bases lying between them. Germline CDR1 is SGHVS and CDR2 is FQNEAQ. CDR3 in DNA: TGTGCCAGCTCCTTGTGGGGCGGGCCCCGCGCAGATACGCAGTATTTT. The encoded protein is CASSLWGGPRADTQYF.

This clonotype has at least ten counts. The gene calls are TRBV6-6 and TRBJ2-5; 7 bases are a match to TRBD2. CDR1 MNHNY and CDR2 SVGAGI come from the germline V gene (reference sequence). V trimming: 4 bases; J trimming: 9 bases; junction bases outside the gene matches: 14. The length of the CDR3 is 15 residues. The CDR3 loop is CASSWGGLRGEAQYF. The CDR3 bases are TGTGCCAGCAGTTGGGGGGGTCTAAGGGGCGAGGCCCAGTACTTC.

This clonotype was counted ten times or more. This chain links TRBV27 with TRBJ2-1; 7 bases fit TRBD1. Germline V gene lookup returns CDR1 MNHEY and CDR2 SMNVEV (reference sequence). The CDR3 extends over 15 amino acids. J lost 2 bases, V lost 8 bases, and 9 bases had no gene match. CDR3 nucleotides: TGTGCCAGCGGCTCCGGGACAGTAACCTACAATGAGCAGTTCTTC. As protein: CASGSGTVTYNEQFF.

This clonotype has a handful of counts. The chain joins TRBV7-8 to TRBJ2-1; unclear D gene. The CDR3 covers 13 residues. Germline loops: CDR1 SGHVS, CDR2 FQNEAQ. V lost 5 bases to trimming and J lost 6 bases, with 11 bases between them. The CDR3 loop reads CASSPGQFNEQFF. The CDR3 DNA is TGTGCCAGCAGCCCGGGCCAGTTCAATGAGCAGTTCTTC.

This clonotype was counted ten times or more. J is TRBJ1-1 and V is TRBV14; D call uncertain. Germline assignment: CDR1 SGHDN and CDR2 FVKESK. Trimming shortened V by 0 bases and J by 3 bases, and 11 bases separated the two germline ends. The CDR3 spans 15 residues. In DNA form, the CDR3 reads TGTGCCAGCAGCCAAGAGAACGGATGGGACACTGAAGCTTTCTTT. Its translation is CASSQENGWDTEAFF.